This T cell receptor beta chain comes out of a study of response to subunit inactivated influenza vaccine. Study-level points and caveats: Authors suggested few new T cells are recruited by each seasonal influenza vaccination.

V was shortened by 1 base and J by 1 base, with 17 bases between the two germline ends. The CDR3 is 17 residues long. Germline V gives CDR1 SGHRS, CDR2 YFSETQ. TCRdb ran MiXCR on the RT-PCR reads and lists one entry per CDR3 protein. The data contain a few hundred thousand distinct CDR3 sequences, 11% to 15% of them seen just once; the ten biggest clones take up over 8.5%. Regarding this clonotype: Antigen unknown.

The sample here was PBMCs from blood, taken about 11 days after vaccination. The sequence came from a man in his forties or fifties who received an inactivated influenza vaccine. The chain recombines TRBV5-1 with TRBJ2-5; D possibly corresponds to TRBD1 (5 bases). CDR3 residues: CASSLRGLGLPQETQYF. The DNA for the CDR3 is TGCGCCAGCAGCTTGAGGGGTCTAGGCCTGCCCCAAGAGACCCAGTACTTC.